This TCR beta chain was retrieved from a study of cytomegalovirus exposure and HLA in healthy donors. Study-wide findings and caveats: With later analysis, a missense DCLRE1C variant became linked to TCR beta V- and J-gene trimming.

This clone was counted only a few times. Its matching antigen is unknown. Germline trimming cut 10 bases from V and 0 bases from J; bases unmatched to any gene: 11. The CDR3 contains 15 residues. CDR1 SGHRS and CDR2 YFSETQ come from the germline V gene. A multiplex PCR was run with 60 Vbeta primers and 13 Jbeta primers. Data came from immunoSEQ multiplex PCR; TCRdb stores just in-frame clones and leaves some out. The table shows 150,000 or so clones, with approximately 80% occurring only once. J is TRBJ2-7 and V is TRBV5-1; 9 nucleotides agree with TRBD2. Sequenced sample: PBMCs. The source of this sequence is a woman aged 45-59 years in good health and CMV-seropositive. CDR3 sequence (DNA): TGCGCCCCCCACCCAGGAGCGGGAGGCTCCTACGAGCAGTACTTC. Translated, it gives CAPHPGAGGSYEQYF.